The T cell receptor beta chain under discussion was sequenced for a study of blood T cell repertoires in COVID-19. Clones were read by immunoSEQ multiplex PCR, and TCRdb kept only the in-frame ones, dropping some. The repertoire has 60,000 to 80,000 clones, approximately 88% of them found once; the top ten carry around 8%. The V end was cut by 11 bases, the J end by 0 bases, with 20 bases between. The CDR3 runs 17 residues. From germline, CDR1 is SEHNR and CDR2 FQNEAQ (reference sequence). The rearrangement links TRBV7-9 to TRBJ2-6, with D perhaps matching TRBD2 (5 bases). The clonotype originates from a man aged 50 to 60 with active COVID-19. The source material was peripheral blood. The CDR3 spells CAAGGGTGVSGANVLTF. The CDR3, as DNA: TGTGCCGCCGGCGGAGGCACTGGGGTCTCTGGGGCCAACGTCCTGACTTTC.